The subject of this entry is one TCR beta chain. The antigen remains unidentified. This CDR3 is built from 21 residues. Losses at the gene ends were 2 bases for V and 2 bases for J; bases not matched to a gene: 14. Germline V gene data show CDR1 as SGDLS and CDR2 as YYNGEE. This sample stems from a study of OX40 agonist ivuxolimab in advanced cancers. Study results and caveats: The specificity for antigen of the expanded peripheral T cells was not determined.

TCRdb keeps only in-frame clones here, not all; method: immunoSEQ multiplex PCR. This table holds about 59,000 clones, 75% to 90% found once. This specimen was CD4+ or CD8+ T cells sorted from blood, taken in a trial of the OX40 agonist ivuxolimab. The rearrangement joins TRBV9 to TRBJ2-1; 15 nucleotides agree with TRBD2. This clonotype was sampled from an adult with an advanced solid tumor such as melanoma, head and neck, liver or kidney cancer. CDR3 sequence (DNA): TGTGCCAGCAGCGTCGGGGGGACTAGCGGGAGGTCTCGAAGGGCCTACAATGAGCAGTTCTTC. The encoded protein is CASSVGGTSGRSRRAYNEQFF. Using reference TRBV9 and TRBJ2-1 for the parts outside the CDR3, the full variable domain is DSGVTQTPKHLITATGQRVTLRCSPRSGDLSVYWYQQSLDQGLQFLIQYYNGEERAKGNILERFSAQQFPDLHSELNLSSLELGDSALYFCASSVGGTSGRSRRAYNEQFFGPGTRLTVL.